This TCR beta chain was observed in a study of PD-L1 blockade in urothelial cancer. Study context: Administration of atezolizumab to patients began at some point between 2014 and 2016, at 1,200 mg intravenously every 3 weeks. Males with bladder-origin urothelial cancer constituted about 90% of the roughly 30 patients. A median of about 140,000 T cells was found in the blood samples. Study-level results: Lower pretreatment blood TCR clonality, under the median, predicted better survival, researchers reported.

Clones were sequenced by immunoSEQ multiplex PCR, and TCRdb holds only the in-frame ones, with some missing. This table holds 85,000 to 100,000 clones, roughly 90% found once. The V gene's germline CDR1 is SGHAT and CDR2 FQNNGV. CDR3 size: 16 residues. V lost 4 bases to trimming and J lost 4 bases; unmatched junction nucleotides: 4. With respect to this clone: The target antigen is unknown.

The sequencing used PBMCs, collected around atezolizumab (anti-PD-L1) treatment. The clonotype originates from a man in his 60s with urothelial cancer. The chain carries TRBV11-2 and TRBJ2-5, with 15 nucleotides matching TRBD2. In DNA, the CDR3 is TGTGCCAGCAGCTGGACTAGCGGGGGGGCACGAGAGACCCAGTACTTC. Translated: CASSWTSGGARETQYF.